This T cell receptor (beta chain) derives from a study of control samples from healthy donors and cancer patients (TCRdb year 2020). The junction carries 18 bases between V and J, which are trimmed by 5 bases and 4 bases respectively. From cysteine to phenylalanine, the CDR3 is 17 amino acids long. Only the CDR3 portion is preserved as DNA: 51 bases, with reading frame beginning at the first base. Per the germline V gene (reference sequence), MNHEY is the CDR1 and SMNVEV is the CDR2. This clone appeared a single time. Its specific antigen is unknown. There are no base qualities to consult, and no much larger clone falls within one base. The library was prepared using the immunoSEQ multiplex PCR assay. Not all clones reach the TCRdb copy of this immuneACCESS table, which keeps in-frame sequences only. Checked studies attribute under half of the gap to unresolved V genes and leave the rest unexplained. This sample gives around 89,000 clones in total; around 80% of them show up just once. The ten largest clonotypes hold about 9.2% of the sample.

Sequenced material: blood. The receptor was isolated from a woman aged 55-70 years in good health. The sequence joins TRBV27 to TRBJ2-6; perhaps TRBD2 is the D gene, with 5 bases matching. The sequenced DNA: TGTGCCAGCAGTACGGGGATGGACGCTGCGGGGGCCAACGTCCTGACTTTC. The encoded protein is CASSTGMDAAGANVLTF. Where the CDR3 stops, the reference TRBV27 and TRBJ2-6 genes take over; the full variable domain is EAQVTQNPRYLITVTGKKLTVTCSQNMNHEYMSWYRQDPGLGLRQIYYSMNVEVTDKGDVPEGYKVSRKEKRNFPLILESPSPNQTSLYFCASSTGMDAAGANVLTFGAGSRLTVL.